The rows below give T cell receptor beta chains drawn from one sample of a study of cytomegalovirus exposure and HLA in healthy donors. This table comes from immunoSEQ multiplex PCR, and its TCRdb copy is limited to in-frame clones, with some not included. The sample lists 95,000 to 100,000 clones; approximately 9% were seen once. Sequencing input: PBMCs. The receptors shown here come from a man in his forties or fifties in good health and CMV-seropositive. The CDR3 runs from the conserved cysteine through the conserved F or W. Each record gives: J gene, clone size, D gene, V gene, CDR3 DNA, CDR3 protein. The D gene is left open where the match is weak. Rows may omit the clone size; those that give it use once, few, many or a size class.

TRBJ2-7,NA,TRBD2,TRBV27,TGTGCCAGCAGTAGCTCGGTCGGGAGGGCCTCTCGAGCATCTTACGAGCAGTACTTC,CASSSSVGRASRASYEQYF
TRBJ2-1,few,TRBD2,TRBV4-2,TGTGCCAGCAGCCACCTTGGGGGAGGACTAGAGGTTCGTGAGCAGTTCTTC,CASSHLGGGLEVREQFF
TRBJ1-5,NA,NA,TRBV5-1,TGCGCCAGCAGCCCTGGCAGTCGGAAGGGGAGCAATCAGCCCCAGCATTTT,CASSPGSRKGSNQPQHF
TRBJ2-5,NA,TRBD2,TRBV5-4,TGTGCCAGCAGCTTCTATACTAGCGGGTCCCAAGAGACCCAGTACTTC,CASSFYTSGSQETQYF
TRBJ2-1,NA,NA,TRBV6-4,TGTGCCATACGGTCAGCGGCAAACAATGAGCAGTTCTTC,CAIRSAANNEQFF
TRBJ2-1,NA,TRBD2,TRBV16,TGTGCCAGCAGCCGACACTTTGTGAGCGGGGAGAGCTCCTACAATGAGCAGTTCTTC,CASSRHFVSGESSYNEQFF
TRBJ1-1,few,TRBD1,TRBV5-1,TGCGCCAGCAGCCTAAATTCACAGGGGAACCCTGAAGCTTTCTTT,CASSLNSQGNPEAFF
TRBJ1-1,few,TRBD1,TRBV25-1,TGTGCCAGCAGGGAGGGGACAGGGGCTCCGAACACTGAAGCTTTCTTT,CASREGTGAPNTEAFF
TRBJ1-5,NA,TRBD1,TRBV5-8,TGTGCCAGCAGCTTTCCCCACAGGGGGAATCAGCCCCAGCATTTT,CASSFPHRGNQPQHF
TRBJ2-2,NA,TRBD1,TRBV11-2,TGTGCCAGCAGCTTACAGGGGGTGAACACCGGGGAGCTGTTTTTT,CASSLQGVNTGELFF
TRBJ1-6,NA,TRBD1,TRBV30,TGTGCCTGGAGCCTCCCCGGGACAGCCAATTCACCCCTCCACTTT,CAWSLPGTANSPLHF
TRBJ2-2,NA,NA,TRBV19,TGTGCCAGTAAACCGAGGGGGGGGCCCGACACCGGGGAGCTGTTTTTT,CASKPRGGPDTGELFF
TRBJ1-4,few,NA,TRBV7-9,TGTGCCAGCAGCTTGGTGTCCGGGACACTTGAAAAACTGTTTTTT,CASSLVSGTLEKLFF
TRBJ2-3,NA,TRBD1,TRBV7-9,TGTGCCAGCAGCTGGGGACAGGGACCAGATACGCAGTATTTT,CASSWGQGPDTQYF
TRBJ2-2,NA,TRBD2,TRBV27,TGTGCTACCAATTCCGGGGGGGGTCGAACGAACACCGGGGAGCTGTTTTTT,CATNSGGGRTNTGELFF
TRBJ2-5,few,NA,TRBV29-1,TGCAGCGCCCGCAGTCAAGAGACCCAGTACTTC,CSARSQETQYF
TRBJ2-6,few,NA,TRBV19,TGTGCCAGTAGTATAGGAATGGGGAGCTCTGGGGCCAACGTCCTGACTTTC,CASSIGMGSSGANVLTF
TRBJ1-1,few,TRBD1,TRBV6-5,TGTGCCAGCAACCCAGGACAGGGCCGGAACACTGAAGCTTTCTTT,CASNPGQGRNTEAFF
TRBJ2-3,few,TRBD2,TRBV4-3,TGCGCCAGCAGCCAAGGAAGACTAGCGAGTAGCACAGATACGCAGTATTTT,CASSQGRLASSTDTQYF
TRBJ2-1,NA,NA,TRBV7-9,TGTGCCAGCAGCTCGCCTGCACTCGGGAGACCCTACAATGAGCAGTTCTTC,CASSSPALGRPYNEQFF
TRBJ1-1,NA,NA,TRBV2,TGTGCCAGCAGTGCTGTACTAGGGCAAGCTTTCTTT,CASSAVLGQAFF
TRBJ2-7,few,NA,TRBV6-5,TGTGCCAGCAGAACTCCACCACCAACTACGGAGTACTTC,CASRTPPPTTEYF